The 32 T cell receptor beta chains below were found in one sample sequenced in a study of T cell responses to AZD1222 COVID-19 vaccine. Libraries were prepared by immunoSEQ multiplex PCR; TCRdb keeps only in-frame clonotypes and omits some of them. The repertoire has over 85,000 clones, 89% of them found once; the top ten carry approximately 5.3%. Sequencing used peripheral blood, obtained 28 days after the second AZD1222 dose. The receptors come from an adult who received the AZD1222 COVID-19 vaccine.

The CDR3 here is CAWNGQGPRTEAFF. The CDR3, as DNA: TGTGCCTGGAATGGGCAGGGACCAAGGACTGAAGCTTTCTTT. V is TRBV30 and J is TRBJ1-1, with D maybe TRBD1 (5 bases). The germline V gene encodes CDR1 GTSNPN and CDR2 SVGIG (reference sequence). This CDR3 spans 14 amino acids. V was pared by 4 bases and J by 5 bases, with 17 bases between.

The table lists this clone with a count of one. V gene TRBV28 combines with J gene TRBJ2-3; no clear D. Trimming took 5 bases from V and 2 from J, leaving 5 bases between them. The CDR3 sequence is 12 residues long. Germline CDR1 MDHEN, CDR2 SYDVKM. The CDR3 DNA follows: TGTGCCAGCAGTCCGTTCACAGATACGCAGTATTTT. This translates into CASSPFTDTQYF.

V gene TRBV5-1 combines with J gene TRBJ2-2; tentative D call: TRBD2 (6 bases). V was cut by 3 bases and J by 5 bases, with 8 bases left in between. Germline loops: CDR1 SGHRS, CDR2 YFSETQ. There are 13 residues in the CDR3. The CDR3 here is CASSSLATGELFF. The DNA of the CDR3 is TGCGCCAGCAGCTCCCTAGCGACCGGGGAGCTGTTTTTT.

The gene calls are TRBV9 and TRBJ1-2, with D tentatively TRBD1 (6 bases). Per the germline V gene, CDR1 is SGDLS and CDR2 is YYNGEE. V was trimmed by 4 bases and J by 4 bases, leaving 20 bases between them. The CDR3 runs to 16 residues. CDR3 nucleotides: TGTGCCAGCAGCCCAACCAGGGTCGGGGGCGTCTATGGCTACACCTTC. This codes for CASSPTRVGGVYGYTF. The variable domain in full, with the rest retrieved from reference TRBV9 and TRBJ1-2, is DSGVTQTPKHLITATGQRVTLRCSPRSGDLSVYWYQQSLDQGLQFLIQYYNGEERAKGNILERFSAQQFPDLHSELNLSSLELGDSALYFCASSPTRVGGVYGYTFGSGTRLTVV.

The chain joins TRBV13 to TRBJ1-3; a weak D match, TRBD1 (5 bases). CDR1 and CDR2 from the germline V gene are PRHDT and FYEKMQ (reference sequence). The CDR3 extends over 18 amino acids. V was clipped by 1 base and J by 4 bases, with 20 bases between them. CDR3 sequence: CASSLEGFGATPGNTIYF. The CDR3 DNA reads TGTGCCAGCAGCTTAGAGGGTTTCGGGGCTACCCCCGGAAACACCATATATTTT.

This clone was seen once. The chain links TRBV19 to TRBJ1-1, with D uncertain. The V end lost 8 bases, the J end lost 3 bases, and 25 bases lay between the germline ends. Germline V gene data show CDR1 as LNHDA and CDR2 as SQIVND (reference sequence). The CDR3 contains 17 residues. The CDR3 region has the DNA TGTGCCAGTTCAAACTCTTGGCAGGATAGACCATACACTGAAGCTTTCTTT. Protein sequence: CASSNSWQDRPYTEAFF.

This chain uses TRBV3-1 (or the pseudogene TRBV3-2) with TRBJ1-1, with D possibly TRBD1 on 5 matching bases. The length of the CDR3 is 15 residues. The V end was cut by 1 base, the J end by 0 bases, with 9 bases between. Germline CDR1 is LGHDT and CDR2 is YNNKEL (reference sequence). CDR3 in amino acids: CASSQGTSMNTEAFF. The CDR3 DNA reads TGTGCCAGCAGCCAAGGGACATCAATGAACACTGAAGCTTTCTTT.

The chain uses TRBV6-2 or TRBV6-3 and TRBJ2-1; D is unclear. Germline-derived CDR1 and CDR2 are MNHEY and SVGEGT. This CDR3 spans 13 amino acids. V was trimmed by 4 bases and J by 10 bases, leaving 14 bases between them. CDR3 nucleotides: TGTGCCAGCAGTTTAGGCCAGGTCAGGGAGCAGTTCTTC. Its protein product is CASSLGQVREQFF.

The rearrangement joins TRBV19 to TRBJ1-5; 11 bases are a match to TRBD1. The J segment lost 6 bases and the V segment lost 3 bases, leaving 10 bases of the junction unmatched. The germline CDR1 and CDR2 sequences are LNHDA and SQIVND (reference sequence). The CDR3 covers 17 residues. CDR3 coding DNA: TGTGCCAGTAGTATGGGAAGGACAGGGGGCCGGGGTCAGCCCCAGCATTTT. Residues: CASSMGRTGGRGQPQHF.

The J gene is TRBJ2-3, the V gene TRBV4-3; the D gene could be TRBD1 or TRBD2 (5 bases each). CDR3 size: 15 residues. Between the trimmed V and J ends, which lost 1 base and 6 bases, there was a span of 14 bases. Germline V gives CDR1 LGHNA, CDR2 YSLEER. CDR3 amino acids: CASSQGRGVTDTQYF. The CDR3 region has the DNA TGCGCCAGCAGCCAAGGTAGAGGGGTTACTGATACGCAGTATTTT.

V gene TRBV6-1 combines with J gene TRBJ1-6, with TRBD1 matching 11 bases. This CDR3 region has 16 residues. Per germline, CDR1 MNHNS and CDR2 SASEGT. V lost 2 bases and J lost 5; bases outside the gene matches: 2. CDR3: CASSEWTGGDNSPLHF. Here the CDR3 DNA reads TGTGCCAGCAGTGAATGGACAGGGGGCGATAATTCACCCCTCCACTTT.

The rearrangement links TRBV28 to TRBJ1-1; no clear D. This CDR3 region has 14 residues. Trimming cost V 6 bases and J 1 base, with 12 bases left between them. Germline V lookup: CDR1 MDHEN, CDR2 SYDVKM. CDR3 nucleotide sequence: TGTGCCAGCAGGTCCGGCAGTGGGAACACTGAAGCTTTCTTT. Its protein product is CASRSGSGNTEAFF.

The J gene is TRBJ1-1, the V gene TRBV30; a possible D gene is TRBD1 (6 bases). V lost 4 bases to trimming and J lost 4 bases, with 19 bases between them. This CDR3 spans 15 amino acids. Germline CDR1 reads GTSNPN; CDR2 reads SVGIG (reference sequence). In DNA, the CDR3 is TGTGCCTGGACCCGATCCTCGGGGGGCGCCACTGAAGCTTTCTTT. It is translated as CAWTRSSGGATEAFF.

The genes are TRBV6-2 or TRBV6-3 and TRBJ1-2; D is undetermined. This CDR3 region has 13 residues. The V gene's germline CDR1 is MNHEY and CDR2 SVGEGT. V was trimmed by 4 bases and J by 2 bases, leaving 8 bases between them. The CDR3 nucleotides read TGTGCCAGCAGTTTCGTTACAAACTATGGCTACACCTTC. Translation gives CASSFVTNYGYTF.

The CDR3 DNA reads TGTGCCAGCAGTAGGGCGGGGGGGGGAAACCAAGAGACCCAGTACTTC. This sequence encodes CASSRAGGGNQETQYF. The chain is built from TRBV27 and TRBJ2-5; 9 bases fit TRBD2. The CDR3 length is 16 residues. V gave up 5 bases and J gave up 0 bases; unmatched junction bases: 7. Looked up from germline, CDR1 is MNHEY and CDR2 is SMNVEV (reference sequence).

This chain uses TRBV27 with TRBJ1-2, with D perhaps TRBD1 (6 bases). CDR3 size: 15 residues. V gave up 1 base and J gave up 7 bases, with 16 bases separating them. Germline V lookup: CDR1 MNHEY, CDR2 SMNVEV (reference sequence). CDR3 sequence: CASSLFYREASGYTF. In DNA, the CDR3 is TGTGCCAGCAGTTTATTTTACAGGGAGGCCTCTGGCTACACCTTC.

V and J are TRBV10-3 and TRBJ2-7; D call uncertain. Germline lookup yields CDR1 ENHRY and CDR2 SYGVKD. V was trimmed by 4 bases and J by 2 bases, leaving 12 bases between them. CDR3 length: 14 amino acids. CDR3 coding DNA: TGTGCCATCAGTGCGTCAACCTCTCCCTACGAGCAGTACGTC. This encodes CAISASTSPYEQYV.

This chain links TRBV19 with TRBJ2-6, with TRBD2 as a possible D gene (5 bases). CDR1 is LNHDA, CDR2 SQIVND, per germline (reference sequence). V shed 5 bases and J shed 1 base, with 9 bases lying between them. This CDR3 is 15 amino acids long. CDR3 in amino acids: CASSGRTSGANVLTF. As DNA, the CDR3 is TGTGCCAGTAGTGGCAGGACTTCTGGGGCCAACGTCCTGACTTTC.

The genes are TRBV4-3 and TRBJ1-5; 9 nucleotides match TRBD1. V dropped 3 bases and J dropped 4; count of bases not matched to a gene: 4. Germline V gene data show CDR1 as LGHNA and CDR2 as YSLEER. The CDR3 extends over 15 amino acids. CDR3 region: CASSQGQGNNQPQHF. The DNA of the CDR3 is TGCGCCAGCAGCCAGGGACAGGGCAATAATCAGCCCCAGCATTTT.

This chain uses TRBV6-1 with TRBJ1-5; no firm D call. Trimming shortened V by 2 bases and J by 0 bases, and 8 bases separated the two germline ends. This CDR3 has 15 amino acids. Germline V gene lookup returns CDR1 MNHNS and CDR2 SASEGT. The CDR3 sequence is CASSESRASNQPQHF. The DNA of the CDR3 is TGTGCCAGCAGTGAAAGTAGGGCTAGCAATCAGCCCCAGCATTTT.

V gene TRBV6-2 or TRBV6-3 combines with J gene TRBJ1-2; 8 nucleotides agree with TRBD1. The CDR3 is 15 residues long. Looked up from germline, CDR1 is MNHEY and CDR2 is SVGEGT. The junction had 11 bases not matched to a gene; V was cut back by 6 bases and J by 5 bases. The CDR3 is CASSLRTGSFYGYTF. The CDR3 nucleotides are TGTGCCAGCAGCCTCCGGACAGGGAGCTTTTATGGCTACACCTTC.

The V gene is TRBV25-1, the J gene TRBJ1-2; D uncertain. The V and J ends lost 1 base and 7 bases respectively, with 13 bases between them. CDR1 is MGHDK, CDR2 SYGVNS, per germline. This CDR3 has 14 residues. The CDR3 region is CASSESLGPGGYTF. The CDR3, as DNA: TGTGCCAGCAGTGAATCATTAGGGCCGGGTGGCTACACCTTC.

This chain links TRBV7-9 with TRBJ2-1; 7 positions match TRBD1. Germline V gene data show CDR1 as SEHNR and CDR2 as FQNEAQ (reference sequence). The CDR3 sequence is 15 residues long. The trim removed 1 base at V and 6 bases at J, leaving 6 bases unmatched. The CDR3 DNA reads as TGTGCCAGCAGCTTAGAGGCAGGGGGTGGCAATGAGCAGTTCTTC. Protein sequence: CASSLEAGGGNEQFF.

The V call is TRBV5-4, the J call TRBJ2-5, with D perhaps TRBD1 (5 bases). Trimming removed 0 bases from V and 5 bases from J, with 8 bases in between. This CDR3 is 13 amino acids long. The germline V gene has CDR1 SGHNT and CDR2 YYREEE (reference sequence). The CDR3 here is CASSLGGAETQYF. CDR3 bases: TGTGCCAGCAGCTTGGGGGGCGCCGAGACCCAGTACTTC.

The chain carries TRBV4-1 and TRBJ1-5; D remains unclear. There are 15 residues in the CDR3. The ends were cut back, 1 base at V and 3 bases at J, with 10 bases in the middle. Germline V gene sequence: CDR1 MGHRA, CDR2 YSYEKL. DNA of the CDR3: TGCGCCAGCAGCCAAGTTTTCGGAAACAATCAGCCCCAGCATTTT. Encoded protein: CASSQVFGNNQPQHF.

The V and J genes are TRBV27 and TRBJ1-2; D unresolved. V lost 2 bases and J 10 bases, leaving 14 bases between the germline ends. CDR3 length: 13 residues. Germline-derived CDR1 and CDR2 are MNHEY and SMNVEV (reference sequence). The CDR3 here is CASSLKSVGPYTF. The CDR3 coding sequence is TGTGCCAGCAGTTTAAAGAGCGTGGGCCCCTACACCTTC.

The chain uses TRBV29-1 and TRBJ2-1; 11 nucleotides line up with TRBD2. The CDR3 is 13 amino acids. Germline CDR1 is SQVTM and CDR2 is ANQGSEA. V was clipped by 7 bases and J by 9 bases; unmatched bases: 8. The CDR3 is CSGVAGGNAEQFF. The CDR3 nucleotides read TGCAGCGGTGTAGCGGGGGGGAATGCTGAGCAGTTCTTC.

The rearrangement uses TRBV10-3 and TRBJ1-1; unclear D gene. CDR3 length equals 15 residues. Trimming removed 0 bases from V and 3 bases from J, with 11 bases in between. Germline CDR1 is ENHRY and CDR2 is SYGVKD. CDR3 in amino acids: CAISESQSLDTEAFF. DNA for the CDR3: TGTGCCATCAGTGAGTCGCAGTCTTTGGACACTGAAGCTTTCTTT.

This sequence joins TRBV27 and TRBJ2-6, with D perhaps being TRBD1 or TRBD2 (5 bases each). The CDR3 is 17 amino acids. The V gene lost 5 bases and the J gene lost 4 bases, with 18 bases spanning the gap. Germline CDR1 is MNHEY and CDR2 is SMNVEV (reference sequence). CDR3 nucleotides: TGTGCCAGCAGTGGGTTGCAGGGAGTATCCGGGGCCAACGTCCTGACTTTC. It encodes CASSGLQGVSGANVLTF.

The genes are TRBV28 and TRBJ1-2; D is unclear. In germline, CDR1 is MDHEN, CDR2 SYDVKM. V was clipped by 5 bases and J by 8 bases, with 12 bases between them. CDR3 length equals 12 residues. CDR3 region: CASSIRYRGYTF. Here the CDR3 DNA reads TGTGCCAGCAGTATCAGGTACCGGGGCTACACCTTC.

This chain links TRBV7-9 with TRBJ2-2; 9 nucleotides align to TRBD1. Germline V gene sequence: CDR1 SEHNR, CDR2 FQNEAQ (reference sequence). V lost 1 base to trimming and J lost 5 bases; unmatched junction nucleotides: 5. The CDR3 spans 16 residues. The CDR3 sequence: CASSLGGTGRTGELFF. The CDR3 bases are TGTGCCAGCAGCTTAGGTGGGACAGGGCGAACCGGGGAGCTGTTTTTT. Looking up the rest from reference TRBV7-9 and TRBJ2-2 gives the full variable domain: DTGVSQNPRHKITKRGQNVTFRCDPISEHNRLYWYRQTLGQGPEFLTYFQNEAQLEKSRLLSDRFSAERPKGSFSTLEIQRTEQGDSAMYLCASSLGGTGRTGELFFGEGSRLTVL.

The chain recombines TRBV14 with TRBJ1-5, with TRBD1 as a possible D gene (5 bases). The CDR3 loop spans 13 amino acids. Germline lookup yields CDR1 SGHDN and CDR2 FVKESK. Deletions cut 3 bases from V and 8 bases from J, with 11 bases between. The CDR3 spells CASSQGGWEPQHF. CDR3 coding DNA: TGTGCCAGCAGCCAGGGGGGTTGGGAGCCCCAGCATTTT.